This is a list of T cell receptor beta chains from one sample in a study of blood T cell repertoires in COVID-19. The repertoire was sequenced with immunoSEQ multiplex PCR; TCRdb's copy has only in-frame clones and lacks some. Among 200,000 to 300,000 clones listed, 75% to 85% were seen once. Source material: peripheral blood. Receptors were obtained from a man aged 40-49 years who had recovered from COVID-19. Each CDR3 is given with its conserved first and last residue. The D gene is left open where the match is weak. A clone size is listed for some rows: how often the clone was seen (once, few, many), or a class if it is expanded.

TRBV12-3/TRBV12-4	TRBJ1-2	.	.	CASSLKRPGGYTF	TGTGCCAGCAGTTTAAAGAGGCCAGGGGGCTACACCTTC
TRBV6-2/TRBV6-3	TRBJ2-3	TRBD2	few	CASSLGTSGGALDTQYF	TGTGCCAGCAGTTTGGGAACTAGCGGAGGGGCCCTAGATACGCAGTATTTT
TRBV7-8	TRBJ1-1	.	.	CASSLDPGVTEAFF	TGTGCCAGCAGCTTAGACCCAGGGGTTACTGAAGCTTTCTTT
TRBV5-1	TRBJ1-4	TRBD1	.	CASSLSQGDEKLFF	TGCGCCAGCAGCTTGTCACAGGGGGATGAAAAACTGTTTTTT
TRBV5-8	TRBJ2-5	.	.	CASSLSYTQETQYF	TGTGCCAGCAGCTTGAGTTACACCCAAGAGACCCAGTACTTC
TRBV4-3	TRBJ1-5	.	.	CASSQETNSASLPQHF	TGCGCCAGCAGCCAAGAAACTAACTCAGCAAGTTTGCCCCAGCATTTT
TRBV5-4	TRBJ2-5	TRBD2	.	CASSKGLAGSFGQETQYF	TGTGCCAGCAGCAAAGGACTAGCGGGGTCCTTCGGCCAAGAGACCCAGTACTTC
TRBV29-1	TRBJ2-1	TRBD1	.	CSVETGGSYNEQFF	TGCAGCGTTGAAACAGGGGGCTCCTACAATGAGCAGTTCTTC
TRBV5-4	TRBJ2-3	.	.	CASSQPSAGFTQYF	TGTGCCAGCAGCCAGCCTAGCGCCGGGTTTACGCAGTATTTT
TRBV18	TRBJ1-1	TRBD1	.	CASSPRQGMNTEAFF	TGTGCCAGCTCACCAAGACAGGGGATGAACACTGAAGCTTTCTTT
TRBV30	TRBJ1-1	.	.	CAWSVGGQKFEAFF	TGTGCCTGGAGTGTTGGTGGACAGAAGTTTGAAGCTTTCTTT
TRBV5-5	TRBJ2-7	.	.	CASSQDWDEQYF	TGTGCCAGCAGCCAGGACTGGGACGAGCAGTACTTC
TRBV12-3/TRBV12-4	TRBJ1-6	.	.	CASSSNNSPLHF	TGTGCCAGCAGTTCAAATAATTCACCCCTCCACTTT
TRBV3-1/TRBV3-2	TRBJ2-3	TRBD2	.	CASSLFRGGQWADTQYF	TGTGCCAGCAGCCTATTCCGGGGGGGCCAGTGGGCAGATACGCAGTATTTT
TRBV7-2	TRBJ1-1	.	few	CASSFYEKTGNTEAFF	TGTGCCAGCAGCTTTTATGAGAAGACGGGGAACACTGAAGCTTTCTTT
TRBV7-2	TRBJ2-5	TRBD2	.	CASTTSGGQETQYF	TGTGCCAGCACCACTAGCGGGGGCCAAGAGACCCAGTACTTC
TRBV27	TRBJ1-6	.	few	CASSDYVAGDLRGSYNSPLHF	TGTGCCAGCAGCGATTATGTCGCAGGGGACCTTAGGGGCTCCTATAATTCACCCCTCCACTTT
TRBV19	TRBJ1-5	TRBD1	once	CASSGWTGGSYSNQPQHF	TGTGCCAGTTCCGGTTGGACAGGGGGCTCATATAGCAATCAGCCCCAGCATTTT
TRBV12-3/TRBV12-4	TRBJ1-5	TRBD1	.	CASRGQYNQPQHF	TGTGCCAGCAGGGGACAGTACAATCAGCCCCAGCATTTT
TRBV4-3	TRBJ1-2	TRBD1	.	CASSQDRVGGYTF	TGCGCCAGCAGCCAGGACAGGGTGGGGGGCTACACCTTC
TRBV5-1	TRBJ1-4	.	.	CASSPGGGATNEKLFF	TGCGCCAGCAGCCCTGGAGGGGGGGCCACTAATGAAAAACTGTTTTTT
TRBV2	TRBJ1-2	.	.	CASSLQGFDYGYTF	TGTGCCAGCAGTCTCCAGGGTTTCGACTATGGCTACACCTTC
TRBV3-1/TRBV3-2	TRBJ1-1	.	.	CASSQVVGSGTEAFF	TGTGCCAGCAGCCAAGTGGTAGGGAGTGGCACTGAAGCTTTCTTT
TRBV11-2	TRBJ2-7	TRBD2	few	CASSLTLAAISYEQYF	TGTGCCAGCAGCTTAACCCTAGCGGCTATCTCCTACGAGCAGTACTTC
TRBV29-1	TRBJ2-7	TRBD1	.	CSVQKGQGLREQYF	TGCAGCGTTCAGAAGGGACAGGGCCTCCGAGAGCAGTACTTC
TRBV7-2	TRBJ1-2	TRBD1	.	CASSEQQGAGGYTF	TGTGCCAGCAGCGAGCAACAGGGGGCCGGTGGCTACACCTTC
TRBV4-3	TRBJ2-1	TRBD2	.	CASSQDGGTKQFF	TGCGCCAGCAGCCAAGACGGGGGGACTAAGCAGTTCTTC
TRBV5-1	TRBJ1-3	TRBD1	.	CASSLVGTDGNTIYF	TGCGCCAGCAGCTTGGTGGGGACAGATGGAAACACCATATATTTT
TRBV18	TRBJ2-1	TRBD2	.	CASSPPTSGRINNEQFF	TGTGCCAGCTCACCACCAACTAGCGGGAGGATAAACAATGAGCAGTTCTTC
TRBV3-1/TRBV3-2	TRBJ1-1	.	.	CASSPRRLQGRNTEAFF	TGTGCCAGCAGCCCCAGGCGGTTACAGGGAAGGAACACTGAAGCTTTCTTT
TRBV24-1	TRBJ2-3	.	.	CAVSGDSTDTQYF	TGTGCCGTCTCGGGGGATAGCACAGATACGCAGTATTTT
TRBV5-6	TRBJ2-3	TRBD1	.	CASSREGAGDTQYF	TGTGCCAGCAGCCGTGAGGGGGCAGGAGATACGCAGTATTTT
TRBV6-5	TRBJ2-6	.	.	CASRPLSSGANVLTF	TGTGCCAGCAGACCTCTAAGCTCTGGGGCCAACGTCCTGACTTTC
TRBV7-2	TRBJ1-2	.	.	CASSLRDGNYGYTF	TGTGCCAGCAGCTTAAGAGACGGGAACTATGGCTACACCTTC
TRBV5-8	TRBJ2-1	.	.	CASSLAPAEQFF	TGTGCCAGCAGCTTGGCTCCAGCGGAGCAGTTCTTC
TRBV18	TRBJ2-2	TRBD1	once	CASSPGQVGLGGELFF	TGTGCCAGCTCACCAGGACAGGTTGGATTGGGCGGGGAGCTGTTTTTT
TRBV7-9	TRBJ1-2	.	.	CASSDSSGWYGYTF	TGTGCCAGCAGCGACTCGTCAGGGTGGTATGGCTACACCTTC
TRBV5-4	TRBJ2-5	TRBD1	.	CASSSKQGDQETQYF	TGTGCCAGCAGCTCGAAACAGGGGGACCAAGAGACCCAGTACTTC
TRBV11-2	TRBJ1-1	.	.	CASSLYEVGGRDGAFF	TGTGCCAGCAGCTTATACGAGGTTGGGGGGAGGGACGGAGCTTTCTTT
TRBV4-3	TRBJ2-7	.	.	CASSQDVAAEGYEQYF	TGCGCCAGCAGCCAAGATGTGGCAGCGGAGGGCTACGAGCAGTACTTC
TRBV15	TRBJ2-1	TRBD1	.	CATSRAGTAYNEQFF	TGTGCCACCAGCAGAGCCGGGACAGCTTACAATGAGCAGTTCTTC
TRBV5-6	TRBJ1-5	.	.	CASSFRGSNQPQHF	TGTGCCAGCAGCTTTCGTGGCTCCAATCAGCCCCAGCATTTT
TRBV5-1	TRBJ2-1	.	once	CASSVLGSGNEQFF	TGCGCCAGCAGCGTTTTGGGTTCCGGGAATGAGCAGTTCTTC
TRBV6-1	TRBJ1-2	.	.	CASSEVGGRGGGYTF	TGTGCCAGCAGTGAAGTGGGTGGCAGGGGAGGGGGCTACACCTTC
TRBV3-1/TRBV3-2	TRBJ2-3	TRBD2	few	CASSQDLLELATDTQYF	TGTGCCAGCAGCCAAGATCTTTTGGAACTAGCGACAGATACGCAGTATTTT
TRBV19	TRBJ2-1	TRBD1	.	CASSSQTGSYNEQFF	TGTGCCAGTAGCTCCCAGACAGGGTCCTACAATGAGCAGTTCTTC
TRBV2	TRBJ2-7	TRBD1	.	CASSIGQASGEQYF	TGTGCCAGCAGTATTGGACAGGCCTCAGGCGAGCAGTACTTC
TRBV10-3	TRBJ2-7	.	.	CAISESEETEQYF	TGTGCCATCAGTGAGTCAGAGGAAACCGAGCAGTACTTC